Listed below are T cell receptor beta chains from one sample, sequenced in a study of CD8+ T cells in alopecia areata. Only in-frame clones appear in the TCRdb table, and some are missing; sequencing was by immunoSEQ multiplex PCR. The table has under 150,000 clones, over 60% seen once. The sequencing here drew on CD4+ T cells sorted from blood, taken at week 4, from a patient treated with tofacitinib. The origin of the receptors is a human donor with alopecia areata. Each CDR3 is given with its conserved first and last residue. Each record gives: J gene, D gene, V gene, clone size, CDR3 protein, CDR3 DNA. D genes are given only for firm matches. Expanded clones are given a class, and other clones once, few, many or no size at all.

J gene: TRBJ2-1
D gene: TRBD2
V gene: TRBV4-3
clone size: .
CDR3 protein: CASSQGLAAYNEQFF
CDR3 DNA: TGCGCCAGCAGCCAAGGACTAGCCGCCTACAATGAGCAGTTCTTC

J gene: TRBJ1-1
D gene: TRBD1
V gene: TRBV29-1
clone size: few
CDR3 protein: CSDTTGGTEAFF
CDR3 DNA: TGCAGCGATACGACAGGGGGGACTGAAGCTTTCTTT

J gene: TRBJ2-1
D gene: TRBD2
V gene: TRBV19
clone size: .
CDR3 protein: CASSIAGTSGGYEQFF
CDR3 DNA: TGTGCCAGTAGTATAGCTGGGACTAGCGGGGGCTATGAGCAGTTCTTC

J gene: TRBJ2-3
D gene: .
V gene: TRBV4-1
clone size: few
CDR3 protein: CASSQDRQESTDTQYF
CDR3 DNA: TGCGCCAGCAGCCAAGATCGGCAGGAGAGCACAGATACGCAGTATTTT

J gene: TRBJ2-3
D gene: .
V gene: TRBV29-1
clone size: .
CDR3 protein: CSVGLGAGDTQYF
CDR3 DNA: TGCAGCGTTGGGTTGGGGGCAGGAGATACGCAGTATTTT

J gene: TRBJ1-5
D gene: .
V gene: TRBV23-1
clone size: .
CDR3 protein: CASSQLDAQPQHF
CDR3 DNA: TGCGCCAGCAGTCAATTGGACGCTCAGCCCCAGCATTTT

J gene: TRBJ2-2
D gene: TRBD1
V gene: TRBV19
clone size: many
CDR3 protein: CASSTGTGNTGELFF
CDR3 DNA: TGTGCCAGTAGTACCGGGACAGGCAACACCGGGGAGCTGTTTTTT

J gene: TRBJ1-4
D gene: .
V gene: TRBV7-8
clone size: .
CDR3 protein: CASSLARGNEKLFF
CDR3 DNA: TGTGCCAGCAGCTTAGCGCGGGGTAATGAAAAACTGTTTTTT

J gene: TRBJ2-7
D gene: .
V gene: TRBV30
clone size: .
CDR3 protein: CAWSLGRVYEQYF
CDR3 DNA: TGTGCCTGGAGTTTGGGCAGGGTTTACGAGCAGTACTTC

J gene: TRBJ2-5
D gene: .
V gene: TRBV29-1
clone size: once
CDR3 protein: CTVARGETQYF
CDR3 DNA: TGCACCGTTGCCCGCGGAGAGACCCAGTACTTC

J gene: TRBJ2-5
D gene: .
V gene: TRBV18
clone size: .
CDR3 protein: CASSPSQGNQYF
CDR3 DNA: TGTGCCAGCTCACCCTCACAGGGAAACCAGTACTTC

J gene: TRBJ1-6
D gene: TRBD1
V gene: TRBV6-5
clone size: .
CDR3 protein: CASKKGTGRRSPLHF
CDR3 DNA: TGTGCCAGCAAGAAAGGGACAGGGAGGCGGTCACCCCTCCACTTT